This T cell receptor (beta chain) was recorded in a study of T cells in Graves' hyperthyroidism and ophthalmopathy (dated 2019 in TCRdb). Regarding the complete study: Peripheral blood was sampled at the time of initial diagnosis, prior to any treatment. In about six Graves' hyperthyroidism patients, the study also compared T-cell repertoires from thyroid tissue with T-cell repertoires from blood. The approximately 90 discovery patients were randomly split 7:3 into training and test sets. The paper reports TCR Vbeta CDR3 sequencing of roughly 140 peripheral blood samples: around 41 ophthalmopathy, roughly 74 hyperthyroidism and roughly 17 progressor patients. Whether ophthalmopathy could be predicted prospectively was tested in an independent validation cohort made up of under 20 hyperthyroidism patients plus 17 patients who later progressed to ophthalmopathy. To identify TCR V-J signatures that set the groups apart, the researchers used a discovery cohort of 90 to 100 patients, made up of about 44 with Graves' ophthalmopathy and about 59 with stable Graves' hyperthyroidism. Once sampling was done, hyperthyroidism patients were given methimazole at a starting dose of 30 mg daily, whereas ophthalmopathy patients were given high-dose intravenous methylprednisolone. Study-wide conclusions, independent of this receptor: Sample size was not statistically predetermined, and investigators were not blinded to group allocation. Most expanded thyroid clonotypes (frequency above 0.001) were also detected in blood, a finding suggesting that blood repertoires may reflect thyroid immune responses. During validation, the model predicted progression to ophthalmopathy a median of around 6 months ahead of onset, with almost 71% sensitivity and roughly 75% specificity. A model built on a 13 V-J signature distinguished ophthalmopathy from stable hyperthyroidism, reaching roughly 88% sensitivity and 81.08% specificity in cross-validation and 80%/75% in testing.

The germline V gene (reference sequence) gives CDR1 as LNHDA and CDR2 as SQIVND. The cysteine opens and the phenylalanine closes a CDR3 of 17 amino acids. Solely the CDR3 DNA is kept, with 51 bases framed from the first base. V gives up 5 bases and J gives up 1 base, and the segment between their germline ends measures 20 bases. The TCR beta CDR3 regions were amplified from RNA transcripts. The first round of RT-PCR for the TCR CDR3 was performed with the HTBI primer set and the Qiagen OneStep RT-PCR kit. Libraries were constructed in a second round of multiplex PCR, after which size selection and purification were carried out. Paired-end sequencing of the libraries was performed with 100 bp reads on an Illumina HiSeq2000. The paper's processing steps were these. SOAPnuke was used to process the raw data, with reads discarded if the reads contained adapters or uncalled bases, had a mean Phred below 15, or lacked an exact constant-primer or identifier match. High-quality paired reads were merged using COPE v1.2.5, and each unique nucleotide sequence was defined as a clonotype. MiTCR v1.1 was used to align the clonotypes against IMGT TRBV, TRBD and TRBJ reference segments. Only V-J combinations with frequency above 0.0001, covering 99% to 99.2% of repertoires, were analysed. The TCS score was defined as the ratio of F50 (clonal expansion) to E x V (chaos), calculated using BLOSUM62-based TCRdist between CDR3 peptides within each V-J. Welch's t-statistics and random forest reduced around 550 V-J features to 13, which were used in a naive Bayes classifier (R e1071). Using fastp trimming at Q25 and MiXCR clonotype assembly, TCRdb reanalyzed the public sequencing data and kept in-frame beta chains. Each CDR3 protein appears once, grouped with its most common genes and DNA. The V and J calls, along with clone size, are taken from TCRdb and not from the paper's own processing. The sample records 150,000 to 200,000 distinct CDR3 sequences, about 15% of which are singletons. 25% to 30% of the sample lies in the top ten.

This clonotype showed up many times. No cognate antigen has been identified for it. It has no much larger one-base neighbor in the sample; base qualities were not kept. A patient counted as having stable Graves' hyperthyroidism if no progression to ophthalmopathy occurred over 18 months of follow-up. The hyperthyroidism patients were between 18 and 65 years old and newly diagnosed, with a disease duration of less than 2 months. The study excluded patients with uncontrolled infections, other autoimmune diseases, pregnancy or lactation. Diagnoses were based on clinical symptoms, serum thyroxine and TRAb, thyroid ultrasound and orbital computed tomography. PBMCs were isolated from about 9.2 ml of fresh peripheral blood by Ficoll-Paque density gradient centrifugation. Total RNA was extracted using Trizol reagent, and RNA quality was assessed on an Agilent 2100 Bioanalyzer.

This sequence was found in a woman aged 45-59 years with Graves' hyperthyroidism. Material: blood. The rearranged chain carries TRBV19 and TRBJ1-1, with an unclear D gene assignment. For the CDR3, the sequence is CASSPGGSRRKNTEAFF. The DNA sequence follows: TGTGCCAGTAGTCCGGGAGGGTCCCGAAGAAAGAACACTGAAGCTTTCTTT.